This T cell receptor (beta chain) came from a study of cytomegalovirus exposure and HLA in healthy donors. Whole-study results and caveats: A prior analysis recorded that most TCR beta V segments were productive about 87% or about 30% of the time. Reports credit the classifier with highly specific, highly sensitive diagnosis of cytomegalovirus status.

This CDR3 has 13 amino acids. Germline CDR1 and CDR2: SGHNT and YYREEE (reference sequence). Trimming left V 1 base short and J 8 bases short, with 12 bases between. Both 60 Vbeta primers and 13 Jbeta primers went into the PCR. The repertoire was sequenced with immunoSEQ multiplex PCR; TCRdb's copy has only in-frame clones and lacks some. The sample records about 200,000 clones, roughly three quarters being singletons. With regard to this clone: Its antigen is still unknown.

This chain joins TRBV5-4 and TRBJ1-1; maybe TRBD1 (5 bases). The source is a man aged 50 to 59 in good health and CMV-seronegative. The sample consisted of PBMCs. CDR3 protein: CASSLIGGPEAFF. Written as DNA, the CDR3 is TGTGCCAGCAGCTTGATCGGGGGTCCCGAAGCTTTCTTT.